This TCR beta chain is drawn from a study of shared clonotypes between healthy human individuals. Study overall: Each donor's CD8 memory used one plate, CD8 naive two, each CD4 subset three.

V trimming: 4 bases; J trimming: 6 bases; junction bases outside the gene matches: 8. This CDR3 contains 16 residues. Libraries were prepared by immunoSEQ multiplex PCR; TCRdb keeps only in-frame clonotypes and omits some of them. The sample consists of about 1 million clones, roughly 80% of them appearing once. Study results and limitations: Rarefaction showed sorted-subset sequencing was incomplete despite large depth. Against clonotypes common to all four donors, non-shared ones had lower generation probabilities.

To note about this clone: Its specificity is not known.

This receptor was obtained from a man aged 18-30 years in good health. The chain couples TRBV23-1 to TRBJ1-6; TRBD1 agrees at 8 bases. TRBV23-1 is an open reading frame whose function is uncertain. Input material: memory CD4+ T cells sorted from blood. Described subset: CD45RA-negative fraction. CDR3 DNA: TGCGCCAGCAGTCTTGACAGGGGTGGGAGTAATTCACCCCTCCACTTT. Encoded protein: CASSLDRGGSNSPLHF.